This passage covers 2 T cell receptor beta chains from one sample sequenced in a study of identical twins. TCRdb re-called the 5' RACE reads with MiXCR, one entry per CDR3 protein. Here the sample spans a few hundred thousand distinct CDR3 sequences, 9.6% being singletons. This sample was also put to use in a study of yellow fever vaccine responses in identical twins.

The sample was PBMCs. These TCRs come from a woman between 18 and 29 years old in good health.

The rearrangement uses TRBV7-2 and TRBJ2-7, with TRBD1 identical over 7 bases. The CDR3 runs 17 residues. Germline-derived CDR1 and CDR2 are SGHTA and FQGNSA. V shed 4 bases and J 2 bases; nucleotides not matched to a gene: 14. CDR3 bases: TGTGCCAGCAGCTCGAACAGGGGAGACGAGTTACCCTACGAGCAGTACTTC. Translation: CASSSNRGDELPYEQYF.

The V gene is TRBV20-1, the J gene TRBJ2-3, with TRBD2 identical over 9 bases. This CDR3 has 14 residues. The V and J ends lost 6 bases and 9 bases, in that order; junction bases with no gene match: 13. Germline values: CDR1 DFQATT, CDR2 SNEGSKA (reference sequence). CDR3 in DNA: TGCAGTGCCCCGAGCGGGGGGCCACGCGGGACGCAGTATTTT. This translates into CSAPSGGPRGTQYF.